This TCR beta chain is drawn from a study of control samples from healthy donors and cancer patients. Regarding this clone: One end of the junction fails to match germline, which may point to a read error.

Germline loops: CDR1 LGHDT, CDR2 YNNKEL (reference sequence). The CDR3 is 13 amino acids. Repertoires were generated with immunoSEQ multiplex PCR, while TCRdb's copy carries only in-frame clones and drops some. The data hold some 130,000 clones, with about nine tenths observed a single time. The rearrangement links TRBV3-1 (or the pseudogene TRBV3-2) to TRBJ1-2; no clear D gene. Specimen: blood. The sequence came from a man aged 35 to 55 in good health. In nucleotides, the CDR3 is TGTGCCAGCAGCCAGATGGTTTCCACCGCGACTGACTTC. It encodes CASSQMVSTATDF.